This section outlines one T cell receptor (beta chain) sequence together with its context. This sample stems from a study of blood T cell repertoires in COVID-19. Background on the study: Sites across the United States, Italy and Spain contributed samples from acute and convalescent COVID-19. PBMCs, B-cell-depleted T cells, or T cells provided the cDNA or gDNA that made up the material.

The CDR3 consists of 11 residues. The germline V gene encodes CDR1 MNHEY and CDR2 SMNVEV (reference sequence). V was pared by 6 bases and J by 14 bases, with 7 bases of the junction left unmatched. Original handling: Reference gene primers were amplified, and this amplification served to estimate nucleated cell counts. Method: immunoSEQ multiplex PCR; TCRdb's copy keeps in-frame clones and lacks some. V, J and clone size derive from that table, while D and trimming were established from the DNA sequence. The sample lists 200,000 to 250,000 clones; about 86% were seen once. The clonotype was recovered from a man aged 55-75 years who had recovered from COVID-19. J is TRBJ2-1 and V is TRBV27; 7 bases match TRBD1. The sequenced sample was peripheral blood. CDR3 bases: TGTGCCAGCAGCTTCGACAGGGCGGAGTTCTTC. Encoded protein: CASSFDRAEFF.